This record covers a single TCR beta chain. Its antigen is unidentified. The junction and the germline gene differ at one end; a read error may be behind it. It was RNA transcripts that yielded the amplified TCR beta CDR3 regions. First-round RT-PCR with HTBI primers amplified the TCR CDR3 region. TCRdb called the multiplex PCR reads again in MiXCR, with one record for every CDR3 protein. There are a few hundred thousand distinct CDR3 sequences in the sample; about 18% occur only once, and over 35% lies in the top ten. There are 15 residues in the CDR3. Germline CDR1 reads SGHAT; CDR2 reads FQNNGV. The data belong to a study of T cells in Graves' hyperthyroidism and ophthalmopathy. At least 3 on the Clinical Activity Score was recorded for ophthalmopathy patients, who also had NOSPECS grade at least 4 and duration under 3 months. It was roughly 10 ml of fresh peripheral blood that supplied the PBMCs.

Notes on the study in general: Ophthalmopathy was told apart from stable hyperthyroidism by a 13 V-J model.

The chain carries TRBV11-2 and TRBJ2-7; D is uncertain. The sequence was obtained from a man aged 18 to 29 with Graves' ophthalmopathy. Sequencing was performed on blood. The CDR3 spells CASSQPLDQPYEQYF. In DNA form, the CDR3 reads TGCGCCAGCAGCCAACCCCTCGACCAACCCTACGAGCAGTACTTC.